Reported below is one T cell receptor beta chain. This table comes from immunoSEQ multiplex PCR, and its TCRdb copy is limited to in-frame clones, with some not included. The profile shows some 130,000 clones, around 90% of them singletons. The data were taken from a study of control samples from healthy donors and cancer patients. The CDR3 length is 15 residues. CDR1 and CDR2 (germline): SGDLS, YYNGEE. Unmatched junction bases numbered 9, after V lost 4 bases and J lost 7 bases. This TCR was sampled from a man between 18 and 35 years old in good health. The sequencing input was blood. The V and J genes are TRBV9 and TRBJ1-4; 8 bases line up with TRBD1. The CDR3 loop reads CASSTPGGEGEKLFF. The DNA for the CDR3 is TGTGCCAGCAGCACCCCAGGGGGCGAGGGTGAAAAACTGTTTTTT.